This TCR beta chain was captured by sequencing in a study of T cell repertoires in cytomegalovirus infection. Study background: The public TCR beta signatures pointed to both CMV infection and matching HLA type.

The sample holds many counts of this clonotype. No antigen is known for it. General study results and limits: Clonotype analysis showed dominance of the ex vivo response by HLA-C-restricted CMV-specific TCR beta clonotypes. CMV carriers with the relevant HLA were identified by cumulative public TCR beta family frequency.

V dropped 5 bases and J dropped 3 bases, with 17 bases sitting between them. Looked up from germline, CDR1 is SGHTA and CDR2 is FQGNSA. The CDR3 totals 15 residues. Each CDR3 protein is one row after TCRdb ran MiXCR on the reads. Found here are 100,000 or so distinct CDR3 sequences, 20% to 30% of them singletons; the top ten hold about 39%. V is TRBV7-2 and J is TRBJ2-7; possible D gene TRBD2, 7 bases. Material for sequencing was CD8+ T cells from PBMCs. The sequence derives from a human donor in good health (CMV status not recorded). Some clones in this sample may be carry-over from other donors' samples. DNA for the CDR3: TGTGCCAGCAGCGAAACTCCGGGGGGCCTCTACGAGCAGTACTTC. Its protein is CASSETPGGLYEQYF.